These T cell receptor beta chains were read from a single sample in a study of T and B cells in COVID-19 patients. MiXCR was run by TCRdb on the multiplex PCR reads, yielding one entry per CDR3 protein. The table lists about 11,000 distinct CDR3 sequences, approximately 35% of them singletons, with about a sixth in the top ten. Sample: blood. Receptors were obtained from a human donor with active COVID-19. Each CDR3 is given with its conserved first and last residue. The D gene is left open where the match is weak. Expanded clones get a size class; other rows say once, few or many, or leave the size out.

j_call: TRBJ1-2
v_call: TRBV27
clone_size: .
d_call: .
cdr3_nt: TGTGCCAGCAACCTGAAGGGAGACAGGACCAACTATGGCTACACCTTC
cdr3_aa: CASNLKGDRTNYGYTF

j_call: TRBJ2-2
v_call: TRBV20-1
clone_size: .
d_call: TRBD1
cdr3_nt: TGCAGTGCTAGGCAGGCCGGGACAGGGGCCACCGGGGAGCTGTTTTTT
cdr3_aa: CSARQAGTGATGELFF

j_call: TRBJ2-2
v_call: TRBV5-6
clone_size: .
d_call: TRBD1
cdr3_nt: TGTGCCAGCAGCTTGATAGGGGGCCGGGAGCTGTTTTTT
cdr3_aa: CASSLIGGRELFF

j_call: TRBJ2-2
v_call: TRBV27
clone_size: few
d_call: .
cdr3_nt: TGTGCCAGCAGTTTAAACAGCAATAACGGGGAGCTGTTTTTT
cdr3_aa: CASSLNSNNGELFF

j_call: TRBJ1-3
v_call: TRBV5-4
clone_size: .
d_call: TRBD1
cdr3_nt: TGTGCCAGCAGCTTGGGACAGGGGGCAAATAGGCGAAACACCATATATTTT
cdr3_aa: CASSLGQGANRRNTIYF

j_call: TRBJ2-3
v_call: TRBV6-1
clone_size: .
d_call: .
cdr3_nt: TGTGCCAGCAGCCCCACCCGTGGCACAGATACGCAGTATTTT
cdr3_aa: CASSPTRGTDTQYF

j_call: TRBJ2-1
v_call: TRBV18
clone_size: few
d_call: .
cdr3_nt: TGTGCCAGCTCACCAAGTTCCCCCTACAATGAGCAGTTCTTC
cdr3_aa: CASSPSSPYNEQFF

j_call: TRBJ2-3
v_call: TRBV6-5
clone_size: .
d_call: .
cdr3_nt: TGTGCCAGCAGGGAACTTCTCAGGGGACGGACAGATACGCAGTATTTT
cdr3_aa: CASRELLRGRTDTQYF

j_call: TRBJ2-3
v_call: TRBV12-3/TRBV12-4
clone_size: .
d_call: TRBD2
cdr3_nt: TGTGCCAGTAGTTTGGGACTAGCGGCCTACGGAGCAGATACGCAGTATTTT
cdr3_aa: CASSLGLAAYGADTQYF

j_call: TRBJ2-7
v_call: TRBV7-2
clone_size: .
d_call: .
cdr3_nt: TGTGCCAGCAGCTACACCCGGGACGTCGAGCAGTACTTC
cdr3_aa: CASSYTRDVEQYF

j_call: TRBJ1-2
v_call: TRBV5-6
clone_size: .
d_call: .
cdr3_nt: TGTGCCAGCAGGTCGGCAGGGGAACGGGGCTACACCTTC
cdr3_aa: CASRSAGERGYTF

j_call: TRBJ2-5
v_call: TRBV20-1
clone_size: .
d_call: .
cdr3_nt: TGCAGTGCTAAGAAAGACCTTAAAGAGACCCAGTACTTC
cdr3_aa: CSAKKDLKETQYF

j_call: TRBJ2-5
v_call: TRBV6-2/TRBV6-3
clone_size: few
d_call: .
cdr3_nt: TGTGCCAGCAGTACCCGCCCCTATGGCAGGGAACAAGAGACCCAGTACTTC
cdr3_aa: CASSTRPYGREQETQYF

j_call: TRBJ1-6
v_call: TRBV27
clone_size: medium-sized
d_call: TRBD1
cdr3_nt: TGTGCCAGCAGTACGGTGACAGGGGCCAATTCACCCCTCCACTTT
cdr3_aa: CASSTVTGANSPLHF

j_call: TRBJ1-3
v_call: TRBV18
clone_size: .
d_call: TRBD1
cdr3_nt: TGTGCCAGCTCACCACAGGGGGCGTCAGGAGGAAACACCATATATTTT
cdr3_aa: CASSPQGASGGNTIYF

j_call: TRBJ1-1
v_call: TRBV20-1
clone_size: .
d_call: .
cdr3_nt: TGCAGTGCTAGATCACCGTATGAAGCTTTCTTT
cdr3_aa: CSARSPYEAFF

j_call: TRBJ2-1
v_call: TRBV28
clone_size: medium-sized
d_call: TRBD2
cdr3_nt: TGTGCCAGCAGTTTATCTAGCGGGGGGGCCTATGAGCAGTTCTTC
cdr3_aa: CASSLSSGGAYEQFF

j_call: TRBJ1-6
v_call: TRBV12-3/TRBV12-4
clone_size: few
d_call: .
cdr3_nt: TGTGCCAGCAGTTCATCCAATTCACCCCTCCACTTT
cdr3_aa: CASSSSNSPLHF

j_call: TRBJ2-1
v_call: TRBV5-1
clone_size: .
d_call: TRBD2
cdr3_nt: TGCGCCAGCAGCTGGGGGGGTAGCGACAATGAGCAGTTCTTC
cdr3_aa: CASSWGGSDNEQFF

j_call: TRBJ2-1
v_call: TRBV7-9
clone_size: .
d_call: TRBD2
cdr3_nt: TGTGCCAGCAGCTCCCAGGCGGGGGGGCCGGATGAGCAGTTCTTC
cdr3_aa: CASSSQAGGPDEQFF

j_call: TRBJ1-3
v_call: TRBV5-6
clone_size: .
d_call: .
cdr3_nt: TGTGCCAGCAGCCCGGACATGGGTGGTGGAAACACCATATATTTT
cdr3_aa: CASSPDMGGGNTIYF

j_call: TRBJ1-5
v_call: TRBV19
clone_size: .
d_call: TRBD1
cdr3_nt: TGTGCCAGTAGTATTAGTTTGGCAGGGACAGACCATCAGCCCCAGCATTTT
cdr3_aa: CASSISLAGTDHQPQHF

j_call: TRBJ2-1
v_call: TRBV6-1
clone_size: few
d_call: .
cdr3_nt: TGTGCCAGCAGCGGCTTAGACCTGAGCAATGAGCAGTTCTTC
cdr3_aa: CASSGLDLSNEQFF

j_call: TRBJ2-3
v_call: TRBV5-6
clone_size: .
d_call: TRBD1
cdr3_nt: TGTGCCAGCAGCTTGGTCCCGACAGGGGGCACAGATACGCAGTATTTT
cdr3_aa: CASSLVPTGGTDTQYF

j_call: TRBJ2-5
v_call: TRBV7-9
clone_size: .
d_call: .
cdr3_nt: TGTGCCAGCAAGGAGACAGTCCAAGAGACCCAGTACTTC
cdr3_aa: CASKETVQETQYF

j_call: TRBJ2-1
v_call: TRBV29-1
clone_size: .
d_call: TRBD1
cdr3_nt: TGCAGCGCCCGAGTCGGGACAGGGGGCGCGTTCCCCCAGTTCTTC
cdr3_aa: CSARVGTGGAFPQFF

j_call: TRBJ2-1
v_call: TRBV20-1
clone_size: .
d_call: TRBD2
cdr3_nt: TGCAGTGCTAGAGACGGGGGGGCCATAGACAATGAGCAGTTCTTC
cdr3_aa: CSARDGGAIDNEQFF

j_call: TRBJ1-1
v_call: TRBV18
clone_size: few
d_call: TRBD1
cdr3_nt: TGTGCCAGTAAAACGACAGGGTACACTGAAGCTTTCTTT
cdr3_aa: CASKTTGYTEAFF

j_call: TRBJ1-1
v_call: TRBV6-1
clone_size: .
d_call: .
cdr3_nt: TGTGCCAGCAGTGAAGATGAGACAGTGAACACTGAAGCTTTCTTT
cdr3_aa: CASSEDETVNTEAFF

j_call: TRBJ2-7
v_call: TRBV5-6
clone_size: few
d_call: .
cdr3_nt: TGTGCCAGCAGCTCCGAGGGGGTCCCCTCCTACGAGCAGTACTTC
cdr3_aa: CASSSEGVPSYEQYF

j_call: TRBJ1-6
v_call: TRBV12-3/TRBV12-4
clone_size: few
d_call: TRBD1
cdr3_nt: TGTGCCAGCAGTTTGGGGACAGGGGGCAATTCACCCCTCCACTTT
cdr3_aa: CASSLGTGGNSPLHF

j_call: TRBJ1-1
v_call: TRBV27
clone_size: .
d_call: .
cdr3_nt: TGTGCCAGTAAGACGGTGGACACTGAAGCTTTCTTT
cdr3_aa: CASKTVDTEAFF

j_call: TRBJ2-7
v_call: TRBV7-4
clone_size: .
d_call: TRBD1
cdr3_nt: TGTGCCAGCAGCGAAGAGGGGGCGGTTTACGAGCAGTACTTC
cdr3_aa: CASSEEGAVYEQYF

j_call: TRBJ1-3
v_call: TRBV28
clone_size: .
d_call: TRBD1
cdr3_nt: TGTGCCAGCCGGACAGGGAGCTCTGGAAACACCATATATTTT
cdr3_aa: CASRTGSSGNTIYF

j_call: TRBJ1-2
v_call: TRBV24-1
clone_size: .
d_call: .
cdr3_nt: TGTGCCACCAGTAGAGATGGCGTGGATGGCTACACCTTC
cdr3_aa: CATSRDGVDGYTF

j_call: TRBJ1-1
v_call: TRBV5-4
clone_size: .
d_call: TRBD1
cdr3_nt: TGTGCCAGCAGCTGGACGGGGACAGGGTTCGAAGCTTTCTTT
cdr3_aa: CASSWTGTGFEAFF

j_call: TRBJ2-1
v_call: TRBV10-3
clone_size: few
d_call: .
cdr3_nt: TGTGCCATCACTGGGACGGCGTCCGGCAATGAGCAGTTCTTC
cdr3_aa: CAITGTASGNEQFF

j_call: TRBJ1-2
v_call: TRBV4-3
clone_size: .
d_call: .
cdr3_nt: TGCGCCAGCAGCCAAGAGGGCGGCCAGCTCTATGGCTACACCTTC
cdr3_aa: CASSQEGGQLYGYTF

j_call: TRBJ1-2
v_call: TRBV7-6
clone_size: .
d_call: .
cdr3_nt: TGTGCCAGCAGCCCGGGGGGGGATGGCTACACCTTC
cdr3_aa: CASSPGGDGYTF

j_call: TRBJ2-3
v_call: TRBV19
clone_size: .
d_call: .
cdr3_nt: TGTGCCAGTAGCAGGAACGCCCCCCTGGGTGGAGATACGCAGTATTTT
cdr3_aa: CASSRNAPLGGDTQYF

j_call: TRBJ2-3
v_call: TRBV29-1
clone_size: .
d_call: TRBD1
cdr3_nt: TGCAGCGTTGTCTCAGGGGGCGAAGGCACAGATACGCAGTATTTT
cdr3_aa: CSVVSGGEGTDTQYF

j_call: TRBJ2-7
v_call: TRBV5-4
clone_size: .
d_call: .
cdr3_nt: TGTGCCAGCAGCCCGAGTTTGGGCTACGAGCAGTACTTC
cdr3_aa: CASSPSLGYEQYF

j_call: TRBJ2-2
v_call: TRBV6-6
clone_size: .
d_call: .
cdr3_nt: TGTGCCAGCACAGTGGACCTAGTGAACACCGGGGAGCTGTTTTTT
cdr3_aa: CASTVDLVNTGELFF

j_call: TRBJ2-2
v_call: TRBV6-2/TRBV6-3
clone_size: medium-sized
d_call: .
cdr3_nt: TGTGCCAGCAACGAGAGGGTAGGCGCCTACACCGGGGAGCTGTTTTTT
cdr3_aa: CASNERVGAYTGELFF

j_call: TRBJ2-7
v_call: TRBV4-1
clone_size: .
d_call: .
cdr3_nt: TGCGCCAGCAGCCAAGATCGGGGCTACGAGCAGTACTTC
cdr3_aa: CASSQDRGYEQYF

j_call: TRBJ2-1
v_call: TRBV29-1
clone_size: medium-sized
d_call: TRBD2
cdr3_nt: TGCAGCGTTGAAGGGGGAGCGGGGGAAAGGTACAATGAGCAGTTCTTC
cdr3_aa: CSVEGGAGERYNEQFF

j_call: TRBJ1-4
v_call: TRBV15
clone_size: few
d_call: .
cdr3_nt: TGTGCCACCAGCAGAGTGGATAACAGGGCGAATGAAAAACTGTTTTTT
cdr3_aa: CATSRVDNRANEKLFF

j_call: TRBJ2-1
v_call: TRBV24-1
clone_size: .
d_call: .
cdr3_nt: TGTGCCACCAGTGATTTGACCCTTGCTGAGCAGTTCTTC
cdr3_aa: CATSDLTLAEQFF

j_call: TRBJ2-7
v_call: TRBV19
clone_size: .
d_call: .
cdr3_nt: TGTGCCAGTTTCCTGACAGTTTTCTACGAGCAGTACTTC
cdr3_aa: CASFLTVFYEQYF

j_call: TRBJ2-3
v_call: TRBV12-3/TRBV12-4
clone_size: .
d_call: .
cdr3_nt: TGTGCCAGCAGTTTTCGGGGGCGACGAGGAGATACGCAGTATTTT
cdr3_aa: CASSFRGRRGDTQYF

j_call: TRBJ1-4
v_call: TRBV2
clone_size: .
d_call: .
cdr3_nt: TGTGCCAGCACAACCATCGGAAGGGCTGAAAAACTGTTTTTT
cdr3_aa: CASTTIGRAEKLFF

j_call: TRBJ2-2
v_call: TRBV27
clone_size: medium-sized
d_call: .
cdr3_nt: TGTGCCAGCAGTTTTTTGAGGAACACCGGGGAGCTGTTTTTT
cdr3_aa: CASSFLRNTGELFF

j_call: TRBJ1-1
v_call: TRBV5-1
clone_size: .
d_call: .
cdr3_nt: TGCGCCAGCAGCTTGGACGGACAGTACATGAACACTGAAGCTTTCTTT
cdr3_aa: CASSLDGQYMNTEAFF

j_call: TRBJ2-5
v_call: TRBV12-3/TRBV12-4
clone_size: .
d_call: .
cdr3_nt: TGTGCCAGCAGTTTAACAGAGAGAGGGACCCAGTACTTC
cdr3_aa: CASSLTERGTQYF